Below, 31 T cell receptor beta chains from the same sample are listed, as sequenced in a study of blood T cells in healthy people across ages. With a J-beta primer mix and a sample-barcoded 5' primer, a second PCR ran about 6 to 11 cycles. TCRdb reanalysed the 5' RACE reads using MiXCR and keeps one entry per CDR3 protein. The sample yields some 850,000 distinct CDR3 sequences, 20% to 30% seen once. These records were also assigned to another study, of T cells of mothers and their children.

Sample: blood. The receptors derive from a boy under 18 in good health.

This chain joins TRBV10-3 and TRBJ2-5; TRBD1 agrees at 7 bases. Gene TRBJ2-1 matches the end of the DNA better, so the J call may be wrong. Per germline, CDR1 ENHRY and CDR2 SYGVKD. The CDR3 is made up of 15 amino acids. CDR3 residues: CAISEGQDLIHGQFF. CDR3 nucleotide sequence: TGTGCCATCAGTGAAGGACAGGATTTAATCCATGGGCAGTTCTTC.

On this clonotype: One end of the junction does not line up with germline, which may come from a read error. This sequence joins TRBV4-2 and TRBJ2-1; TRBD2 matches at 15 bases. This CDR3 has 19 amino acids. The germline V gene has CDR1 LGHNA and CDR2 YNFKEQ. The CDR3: CASSQRGLAGGPSYDEQFF. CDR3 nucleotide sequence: TGTGCCAGCAGCCAAAGGGGACTAGCGGGGGGTCCTTCCTACGATGAGCAGTTCTTC.

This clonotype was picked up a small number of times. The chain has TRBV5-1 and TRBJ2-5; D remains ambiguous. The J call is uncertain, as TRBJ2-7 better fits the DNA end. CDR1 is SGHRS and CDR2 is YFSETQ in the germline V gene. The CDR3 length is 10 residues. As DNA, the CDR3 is TGCGCCAGCAGCTTCCACGAGCAGTACTTC. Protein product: CASSFHEQYF.

The CDR3 nucleotides read TGCAGTGCTATAGGCGGGGGTTGGACCGGGGAGCTGTTTTTT. It is translated as CSAIGGGWTGELFF. V gene TRBV20-1 combines with J gene TRBJ2-2; 7 nucleotides align to TRBD2. In germline, CDR1 is DFQATT, CDR2 SNEGSKA (reference sequence). The J segment lost 5 bases and the V segment lost 4 bases, leaving 7 bases of the junction unmatched. The CDR3 consists of 14 residues.

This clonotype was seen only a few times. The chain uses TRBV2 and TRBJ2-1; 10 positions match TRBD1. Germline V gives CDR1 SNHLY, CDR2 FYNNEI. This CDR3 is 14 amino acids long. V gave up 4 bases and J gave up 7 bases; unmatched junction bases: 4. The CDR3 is CASSGWDRGNEQFF. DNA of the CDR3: TGTGCCAGCAGTGGATGGGACAGGGGAAATGAGCAGTTCTTC.

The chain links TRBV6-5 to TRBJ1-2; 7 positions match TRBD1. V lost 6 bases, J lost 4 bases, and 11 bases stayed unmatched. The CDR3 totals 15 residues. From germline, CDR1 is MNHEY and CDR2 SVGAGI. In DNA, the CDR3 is TGTGCCAGCAGCCCGCACAGGGGAGAATTCTATGGCTACACCTTC. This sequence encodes CASSPHRGEFYGYTF.

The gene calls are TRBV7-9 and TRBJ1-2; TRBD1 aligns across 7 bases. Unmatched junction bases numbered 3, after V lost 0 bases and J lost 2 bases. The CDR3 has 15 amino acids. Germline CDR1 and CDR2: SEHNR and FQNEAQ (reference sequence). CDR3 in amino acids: CASSLAPGGNYGYTF. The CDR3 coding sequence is TGTGCCAGCAGCTTAGCGCCAGGGGGGAACTATGGCTACACCTTC.

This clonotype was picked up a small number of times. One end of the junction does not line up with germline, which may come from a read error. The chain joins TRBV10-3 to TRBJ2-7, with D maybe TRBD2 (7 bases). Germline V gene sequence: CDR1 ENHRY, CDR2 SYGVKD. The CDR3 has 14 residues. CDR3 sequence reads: CATRGADGSCEQYF. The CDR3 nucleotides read TGTGCCACACGGGGGGCCGATGGCTCCTGCGAGCAGTACTTC.

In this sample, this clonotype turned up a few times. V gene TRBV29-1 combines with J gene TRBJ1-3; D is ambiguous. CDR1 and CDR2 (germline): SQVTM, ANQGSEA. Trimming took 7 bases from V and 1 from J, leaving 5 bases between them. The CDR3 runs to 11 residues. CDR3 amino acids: CSGRSGNTIYF. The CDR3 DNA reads TGCAGCGGGCGTTCTGGAAACACCATATATTTT. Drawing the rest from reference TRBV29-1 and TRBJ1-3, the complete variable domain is SAVISQKPSRDICQRGTSLTIQCQVDSQVTMMFWYRQQPGQSLTLIATANQGSEATYESGFVIDKFPISRPNLTFSTLTVSNMSPEDSSIYLCSGRSGNTIYFGEGSWLTVV.

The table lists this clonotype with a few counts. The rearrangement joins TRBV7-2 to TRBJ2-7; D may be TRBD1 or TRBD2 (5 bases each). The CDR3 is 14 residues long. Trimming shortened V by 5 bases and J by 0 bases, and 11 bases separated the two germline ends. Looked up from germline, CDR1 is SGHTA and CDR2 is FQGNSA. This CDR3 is CASSRGAISYEQYF. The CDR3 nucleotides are TGTGCCAGCAGCCGAGGGGCAATCTCCTACGAGCAGTACTTC.

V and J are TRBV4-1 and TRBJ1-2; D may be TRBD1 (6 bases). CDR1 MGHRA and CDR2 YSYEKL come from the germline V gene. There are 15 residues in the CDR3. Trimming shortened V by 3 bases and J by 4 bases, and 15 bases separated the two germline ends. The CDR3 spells CASSQVLRGIYGYTF. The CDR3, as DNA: TGCGCCAGCAGCCAGGTCCTAAGGGGGATCTATGGCTACACCTTC.

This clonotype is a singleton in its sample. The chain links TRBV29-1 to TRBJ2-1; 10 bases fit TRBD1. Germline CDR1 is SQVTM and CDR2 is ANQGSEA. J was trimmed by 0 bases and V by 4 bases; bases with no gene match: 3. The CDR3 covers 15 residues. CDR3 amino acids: CSVGQGAYSYNEQFF. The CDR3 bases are TGCAGCGTTGGACAGGGGGCCTACTCCTACAATGAGCAGTTCTTC.

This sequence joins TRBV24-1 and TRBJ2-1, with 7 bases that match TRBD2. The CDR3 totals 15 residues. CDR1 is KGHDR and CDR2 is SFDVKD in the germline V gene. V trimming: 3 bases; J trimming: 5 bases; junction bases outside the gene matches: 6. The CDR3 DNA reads TGTGCCACCAGTGATGCTATGGGGGGGAACAATGAGCAGTTCTTC. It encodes CATSDAMGGNNEQFF.

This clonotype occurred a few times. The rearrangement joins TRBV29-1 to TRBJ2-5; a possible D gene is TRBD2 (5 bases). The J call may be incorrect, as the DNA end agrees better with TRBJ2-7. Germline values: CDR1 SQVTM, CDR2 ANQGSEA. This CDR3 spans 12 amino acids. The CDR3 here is CSVGGVSYEQYF. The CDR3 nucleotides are TGCAGCGTTGGGGGAGTCTCCTACGAGCAGTACTTC.

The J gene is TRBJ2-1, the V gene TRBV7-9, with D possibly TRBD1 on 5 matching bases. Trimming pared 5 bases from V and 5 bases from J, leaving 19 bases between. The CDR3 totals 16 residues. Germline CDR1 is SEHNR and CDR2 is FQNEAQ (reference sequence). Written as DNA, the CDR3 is TGTGCCAGCAGCCCCACAGGAGCCCGCAGTAACAATGAGCAGTTCTTC. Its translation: CASSPTGARSNNEQFF.

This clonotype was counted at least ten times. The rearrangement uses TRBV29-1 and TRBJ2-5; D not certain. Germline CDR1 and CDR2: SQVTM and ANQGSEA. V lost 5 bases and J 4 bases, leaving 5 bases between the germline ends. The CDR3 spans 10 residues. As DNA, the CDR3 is TGCAGCGTTCGTACAGAGACCCAGTACTTC. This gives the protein CSVRTETQYF. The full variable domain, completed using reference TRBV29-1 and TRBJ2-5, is SAVISQKPSRDICQRGTSLTIQCQVDSQVTMMFWYRQQPGQSLTLIATANQGSEATYESGFVIDKFPISRPNLTFSTLTVSNMSPEDSSIYLCSVRTETQYFGPGTRLLVL.

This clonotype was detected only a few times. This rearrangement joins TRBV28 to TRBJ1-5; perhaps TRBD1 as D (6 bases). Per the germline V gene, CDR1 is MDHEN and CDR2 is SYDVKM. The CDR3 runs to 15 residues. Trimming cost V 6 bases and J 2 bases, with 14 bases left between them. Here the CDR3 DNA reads TGTGCCAGCAGACTAGGGGGGGCGGGCAATCAGCCCCAGCATTTT. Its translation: CASRLGGAGNQPQHF.

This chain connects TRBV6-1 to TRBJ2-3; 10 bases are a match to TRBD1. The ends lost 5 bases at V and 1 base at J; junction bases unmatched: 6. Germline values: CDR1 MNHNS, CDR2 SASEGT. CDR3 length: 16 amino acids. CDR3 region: CASSPRQGAGTDTQYF. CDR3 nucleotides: TGTGCCAGCAGTCCCCGACAGGGGGCCGGCACAGATACGCAGTATTTT.

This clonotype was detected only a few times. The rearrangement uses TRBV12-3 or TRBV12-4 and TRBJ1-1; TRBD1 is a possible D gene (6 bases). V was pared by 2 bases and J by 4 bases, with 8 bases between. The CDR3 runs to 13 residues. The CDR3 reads CASSLRQATEAFF. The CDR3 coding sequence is TGTGCCAGCAGTTTAAGACAGGCCACTGAAGCTTTCTTT.

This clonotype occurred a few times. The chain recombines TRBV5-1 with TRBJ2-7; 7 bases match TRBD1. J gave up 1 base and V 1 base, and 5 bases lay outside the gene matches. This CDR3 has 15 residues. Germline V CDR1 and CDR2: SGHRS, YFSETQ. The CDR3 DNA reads TGCGCCAGCAGCTTGTTCCAGGGACAGTCCTACGAGCAGTACTTC. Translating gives CASSLFQGQSYEQYF.

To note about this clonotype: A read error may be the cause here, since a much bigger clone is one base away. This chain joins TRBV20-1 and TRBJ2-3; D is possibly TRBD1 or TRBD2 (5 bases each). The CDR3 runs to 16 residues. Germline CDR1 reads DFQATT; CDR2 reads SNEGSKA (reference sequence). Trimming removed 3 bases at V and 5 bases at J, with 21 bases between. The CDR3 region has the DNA TGCAGTGCTAGTGAGACCGGGACCACGATCTTAGATACGCAGTATTTT. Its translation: CSASETGTTILDTQYF.

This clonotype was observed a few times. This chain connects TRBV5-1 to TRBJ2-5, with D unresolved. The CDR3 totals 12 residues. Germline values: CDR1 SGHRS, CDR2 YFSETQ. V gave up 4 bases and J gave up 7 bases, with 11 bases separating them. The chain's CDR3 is CASSDPMGTQYF. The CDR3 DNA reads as TGCGCCAGCAGCGATCCTATGGGGACCCAGTACTTC.

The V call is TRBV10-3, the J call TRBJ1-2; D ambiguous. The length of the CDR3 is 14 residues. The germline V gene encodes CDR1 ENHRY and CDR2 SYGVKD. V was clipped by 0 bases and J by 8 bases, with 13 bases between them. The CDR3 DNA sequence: TGTGCCATCAGTGAGTCGACTCAAGGAGGGGGCTACACCTTC. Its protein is CAISESTQGGGYTF.

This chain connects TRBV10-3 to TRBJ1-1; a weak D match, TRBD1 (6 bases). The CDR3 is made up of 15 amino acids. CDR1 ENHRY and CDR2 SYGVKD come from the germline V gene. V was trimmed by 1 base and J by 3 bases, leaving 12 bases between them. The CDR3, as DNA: TGTGCCATCAGTGAGTGGGGGGGCAAGGACACTGAAGCTTTCTTT. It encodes CAISEWGGKDTEAFF.

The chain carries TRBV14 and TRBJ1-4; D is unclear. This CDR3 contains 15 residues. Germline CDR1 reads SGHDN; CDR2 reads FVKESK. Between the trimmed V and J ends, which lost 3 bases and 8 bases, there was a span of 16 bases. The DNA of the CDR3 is TGTGCCAGCAGCCAGGTTCGGGGTACCGGAGAAAAACTGTTTTTT. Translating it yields CASSQVRGTGEKLFF.

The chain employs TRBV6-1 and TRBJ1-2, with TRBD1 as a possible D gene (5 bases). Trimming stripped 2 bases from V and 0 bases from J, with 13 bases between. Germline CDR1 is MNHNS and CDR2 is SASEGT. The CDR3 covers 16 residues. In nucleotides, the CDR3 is TGTGCCAGCAGTGAACGGCCAGAGGGGACTAACTATGGCTACACCTTC. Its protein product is CASSERPEGTNYGYTF.

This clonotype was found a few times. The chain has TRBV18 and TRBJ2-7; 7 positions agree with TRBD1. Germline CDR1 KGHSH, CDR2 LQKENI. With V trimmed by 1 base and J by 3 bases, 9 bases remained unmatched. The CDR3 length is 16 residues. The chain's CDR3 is CASSPQQTGPIYEQYF. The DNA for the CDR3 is TGTGCCAGCTCACCACAGCAGACAGGGCCTATCTACGAGCAGTACTTC.

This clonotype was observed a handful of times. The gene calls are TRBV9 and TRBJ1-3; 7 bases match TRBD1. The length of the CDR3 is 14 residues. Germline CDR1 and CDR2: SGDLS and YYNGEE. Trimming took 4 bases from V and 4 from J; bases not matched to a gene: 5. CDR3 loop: CASSSRDSGNTIYF. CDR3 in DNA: TGTGCCAGCAGCTCCCGGGACAGCGGAAACACCATATATTTT.

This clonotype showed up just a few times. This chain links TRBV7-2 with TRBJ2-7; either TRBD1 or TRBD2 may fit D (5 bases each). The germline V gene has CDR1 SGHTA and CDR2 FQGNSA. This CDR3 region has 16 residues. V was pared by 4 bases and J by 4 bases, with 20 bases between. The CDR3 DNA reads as TGTGCCAGCAGCTGGACCGGGACGGCTGAGGGGTACGAGCAGTACTTC. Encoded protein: CASSWTGTAEGYEQYF.

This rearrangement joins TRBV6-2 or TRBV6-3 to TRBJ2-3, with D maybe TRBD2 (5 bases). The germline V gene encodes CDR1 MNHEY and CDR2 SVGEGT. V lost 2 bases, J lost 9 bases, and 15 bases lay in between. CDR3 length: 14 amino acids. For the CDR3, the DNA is TGTGCCAGCAGTTACCCCGTTGCTAGCATCACGCAGTATTTT. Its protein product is CASSYPVASITQYF.

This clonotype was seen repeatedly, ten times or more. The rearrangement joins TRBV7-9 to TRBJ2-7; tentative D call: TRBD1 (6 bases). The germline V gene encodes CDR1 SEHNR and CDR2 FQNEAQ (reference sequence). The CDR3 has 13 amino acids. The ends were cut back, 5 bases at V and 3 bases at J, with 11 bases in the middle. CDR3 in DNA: TGTGCCAGCAGCCTAACAGGGAACTACGAGCAGTACTTC. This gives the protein CASSLTGNYEQYF.